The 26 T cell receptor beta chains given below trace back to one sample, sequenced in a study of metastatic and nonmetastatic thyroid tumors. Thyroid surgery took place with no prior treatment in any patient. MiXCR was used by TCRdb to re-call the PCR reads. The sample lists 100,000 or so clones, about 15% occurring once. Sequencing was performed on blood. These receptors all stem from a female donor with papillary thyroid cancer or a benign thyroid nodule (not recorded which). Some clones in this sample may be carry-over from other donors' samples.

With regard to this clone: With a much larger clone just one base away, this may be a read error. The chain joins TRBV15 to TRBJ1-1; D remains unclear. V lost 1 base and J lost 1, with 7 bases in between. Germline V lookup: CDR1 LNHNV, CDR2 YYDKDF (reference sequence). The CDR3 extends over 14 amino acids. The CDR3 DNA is TGTGCCACCAGCAGAGGTGTAGAGAACACTGAAGCTTTCTTT. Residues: CATSRGVENTEAFF.

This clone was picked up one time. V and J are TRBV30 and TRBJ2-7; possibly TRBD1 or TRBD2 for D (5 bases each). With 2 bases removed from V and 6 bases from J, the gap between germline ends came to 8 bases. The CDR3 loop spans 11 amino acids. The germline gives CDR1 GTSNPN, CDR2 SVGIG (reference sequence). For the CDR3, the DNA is TGTGCCTGGAGTTTCGGGGCCGAGCAGTACTTC. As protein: CAWSFGAEQYF.

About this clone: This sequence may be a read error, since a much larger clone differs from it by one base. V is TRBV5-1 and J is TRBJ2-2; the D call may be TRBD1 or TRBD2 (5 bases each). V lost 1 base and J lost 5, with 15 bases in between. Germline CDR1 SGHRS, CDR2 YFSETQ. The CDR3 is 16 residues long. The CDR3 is CASSLWLSEGTGELFF. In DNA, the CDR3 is TGCGCCAGCAGCTTGTGGCTCTCCGAGGGGACCGGGGAGCTGTTTTTT.

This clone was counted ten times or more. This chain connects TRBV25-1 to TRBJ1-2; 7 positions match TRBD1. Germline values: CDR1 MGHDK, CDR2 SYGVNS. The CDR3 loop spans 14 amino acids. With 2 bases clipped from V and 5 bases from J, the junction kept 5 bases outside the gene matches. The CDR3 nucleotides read TGTGCCAGCAGTGAAAAGGAACAGGGGTATGGCTACACCTTC. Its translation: CASSEKEQGYGYTF.

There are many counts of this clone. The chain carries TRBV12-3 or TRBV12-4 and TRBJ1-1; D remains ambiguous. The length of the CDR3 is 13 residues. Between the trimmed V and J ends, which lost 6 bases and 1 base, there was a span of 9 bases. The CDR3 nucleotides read TGTGCCAGCAGGGGCCCCTCGAACACTGAAGCTTTCTTT. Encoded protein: CASRGPSNTEAFF.

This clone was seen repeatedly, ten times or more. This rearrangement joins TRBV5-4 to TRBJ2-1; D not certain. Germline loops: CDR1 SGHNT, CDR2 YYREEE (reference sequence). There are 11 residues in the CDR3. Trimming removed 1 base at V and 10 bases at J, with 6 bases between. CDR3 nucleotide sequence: TGTGCCAGCAGCTTGTGGCAGGAGCAGTTCTTC. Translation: CASSLWQEQFF.

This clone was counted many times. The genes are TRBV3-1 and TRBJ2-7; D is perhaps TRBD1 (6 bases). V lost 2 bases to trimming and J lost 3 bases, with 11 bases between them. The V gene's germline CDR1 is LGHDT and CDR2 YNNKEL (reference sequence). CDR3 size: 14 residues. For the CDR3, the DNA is TGTGCCAGCAGCCAACCGGACAGAAACTACGAGCAGTACTTC. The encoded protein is CASSQPDRNYEQYF.

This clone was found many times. The DNA of the CDR3 is TGTGCCAGCTCCTTACAGGGGACTGGAAACACCATATATTTT. It is translated as CASSLQGTGNTIYF. This chain connects TRBV6-1 to TRBJ1-3, with 7 bases matching TRBD1. This CDR3 region has 14 residues. Per germline, CDR1 MNHNS and CDR2 SASEGT. V shed 8 bases, J shed 2 bases, and the junction held 6 bases outside the gene matches.

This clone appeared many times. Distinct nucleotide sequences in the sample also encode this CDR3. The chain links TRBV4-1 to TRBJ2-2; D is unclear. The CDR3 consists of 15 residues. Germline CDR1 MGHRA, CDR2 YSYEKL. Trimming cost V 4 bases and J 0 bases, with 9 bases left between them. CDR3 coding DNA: TGCGCCAGCAGCCCGAGAGCCTCGAACACCGGGGAGCTGTTTTTT. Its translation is CASSPRASNTGELFF.

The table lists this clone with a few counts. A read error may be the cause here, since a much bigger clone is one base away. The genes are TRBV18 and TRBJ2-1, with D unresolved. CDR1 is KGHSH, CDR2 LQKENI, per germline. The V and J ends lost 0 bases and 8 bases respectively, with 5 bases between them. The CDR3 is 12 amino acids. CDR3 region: CASSPPEYEQFF. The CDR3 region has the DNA TGTGCCAGCTCACCACCGGAGTATGAGCAGTTCTTC.

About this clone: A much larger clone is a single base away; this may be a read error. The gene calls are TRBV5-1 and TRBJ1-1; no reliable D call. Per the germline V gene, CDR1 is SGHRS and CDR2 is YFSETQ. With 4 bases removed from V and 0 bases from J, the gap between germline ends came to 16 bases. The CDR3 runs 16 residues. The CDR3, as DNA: TGCGCCAGCAGCCCTAGAGGGCCGACACTGAACACTGAAGCTTTCTTT. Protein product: CASSPRGPTLNTEAFF.

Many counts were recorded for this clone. Written as DNA, the CDR3 is TGCGCCAGCAGCTTGGGGGGGCATTCACCCCTCCACTTT. Its protein is CASSLGGHSPLHF. V gene TRBV5-1 combines with J gene TRBJ1-6; D might be TRBD1 (6 bases). The CDR3 has 13 residues. Germline loops: CDR1 SGHRS, CDR2 YFSETQ. V lost 0 bases and J 8 bases, leaving 6 bases between the germline ends.

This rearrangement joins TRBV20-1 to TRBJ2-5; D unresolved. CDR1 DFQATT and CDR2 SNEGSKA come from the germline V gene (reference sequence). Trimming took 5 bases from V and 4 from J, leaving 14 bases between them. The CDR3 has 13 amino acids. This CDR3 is CSAEPICRETQYF. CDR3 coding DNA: TGCAGTGCTGAACCGATCTGTCGAGAGACCCAGTACTTC.

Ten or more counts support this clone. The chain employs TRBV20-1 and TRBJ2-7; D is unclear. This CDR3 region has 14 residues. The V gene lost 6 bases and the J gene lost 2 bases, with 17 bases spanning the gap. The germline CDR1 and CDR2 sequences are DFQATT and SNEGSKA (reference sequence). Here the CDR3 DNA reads TGCAGTGCACTAATGACTGGTAAGACCTACGAGCAGTACTTC. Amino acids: CSALMTGKTYEQYF.

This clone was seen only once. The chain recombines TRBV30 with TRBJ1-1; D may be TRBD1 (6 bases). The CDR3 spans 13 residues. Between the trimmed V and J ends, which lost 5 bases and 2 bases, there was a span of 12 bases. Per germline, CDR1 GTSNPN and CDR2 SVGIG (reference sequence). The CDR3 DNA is TGTGCCTGGCTGAGGGGGGCAAACACTGAAGCTTTCTTT. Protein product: CAWLRGANTEAFF.

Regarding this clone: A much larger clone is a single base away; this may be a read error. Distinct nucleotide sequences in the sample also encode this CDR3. CDR3 DNA sequence: TGTGCCAGCAGGGGGGGGGAGACCCAGTACTTC. Amino acids: CASRGGETQYF. The chain combines TRBV2 with TRBJ2-5; 7 bases agree with TRBD2. CDR1 and CDR2 (germline): SNHLY, FYNNEI. V lost 6 bases and J lost 5; bases outside the gene matches: 0. There are 11 residues in the CDR3.

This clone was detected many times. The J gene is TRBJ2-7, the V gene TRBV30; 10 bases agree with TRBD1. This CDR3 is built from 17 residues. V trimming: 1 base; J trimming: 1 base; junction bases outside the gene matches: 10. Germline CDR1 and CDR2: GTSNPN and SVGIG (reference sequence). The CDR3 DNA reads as TGTGCCTGGAGTGCTCAACCGAGGGACAGGGGATCCTACGAGCAGTACTTC. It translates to CAWSAQPRDRGSYEQYF.

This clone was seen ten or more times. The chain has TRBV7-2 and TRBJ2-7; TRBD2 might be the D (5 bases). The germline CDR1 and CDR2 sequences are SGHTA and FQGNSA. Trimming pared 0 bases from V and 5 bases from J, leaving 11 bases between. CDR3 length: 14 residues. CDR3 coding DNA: TGTGCCAGCAGCTTAGCATTTTCGGGGAACGAGCAGTACTTC. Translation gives CASSLAFSGNEQYF. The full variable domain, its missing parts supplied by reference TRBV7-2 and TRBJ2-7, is GAGVSQSPSNKVTEKGKDVELRCDPISGHTALYWYRQSLGQGLEFLIYFQGNSAPDKSGLPSDRFSAERTGGSVSTLTIQRTQQEDSAVYLCASSLAFSGNEQYFGPGTRLTVT.

This CDR3 is CASSQGIGGGPDTQYF. As DNA, the CDR3 is TGCGCCAGCAGCCAAGGGATCGGAGGGGGCCCGGATACGCAGTATTTT. This chain uses TRBV4-1 with TRBJ2-3; tentative D call: TRBD1 (7 bases). V lost 1 base and J lost 6, with 17 bases in between. The V gene's germline CDR1 is MGHRA and CDR2 YSYEKL. The CDR3 runs 16 residues.

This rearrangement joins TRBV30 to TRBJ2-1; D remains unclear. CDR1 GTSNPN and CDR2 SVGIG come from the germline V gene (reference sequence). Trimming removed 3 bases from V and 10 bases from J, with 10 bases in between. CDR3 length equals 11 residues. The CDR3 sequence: CAWSRREEQFF. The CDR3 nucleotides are TGTGCCTGGAGCCGCCGCGAAGAGCAGTTCTTC.

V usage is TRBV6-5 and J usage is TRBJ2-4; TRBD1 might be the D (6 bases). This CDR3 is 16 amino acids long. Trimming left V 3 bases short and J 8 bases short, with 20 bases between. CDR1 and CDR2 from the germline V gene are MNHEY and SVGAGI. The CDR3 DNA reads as TGTGCCAGCAGTTATGTGATTGGGGGCTCTACTGACATTCAGTACTTC. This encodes CASSYVIGGSTDIQYF.

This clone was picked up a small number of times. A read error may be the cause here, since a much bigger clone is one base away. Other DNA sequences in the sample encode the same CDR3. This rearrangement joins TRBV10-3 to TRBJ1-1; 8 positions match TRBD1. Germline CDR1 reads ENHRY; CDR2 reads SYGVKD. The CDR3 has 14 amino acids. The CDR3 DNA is TGCGCCATCAGTGACAGGGGCGGCAGCGCTGAAGCTTTCTTT. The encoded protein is CAISDRGGSAEAFF.

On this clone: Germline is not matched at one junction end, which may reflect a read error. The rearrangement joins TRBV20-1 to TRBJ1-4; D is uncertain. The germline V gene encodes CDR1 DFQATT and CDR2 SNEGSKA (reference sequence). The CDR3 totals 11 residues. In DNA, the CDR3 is TGCAGTGCTATGGGGTACGAAAAACTGCTTTTT. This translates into CSAMGYEKLLF.

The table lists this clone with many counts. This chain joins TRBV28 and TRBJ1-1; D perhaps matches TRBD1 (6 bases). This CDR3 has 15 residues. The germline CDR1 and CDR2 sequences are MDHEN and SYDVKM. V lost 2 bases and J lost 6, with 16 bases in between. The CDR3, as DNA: TGTGCCAGCAGTTTACCTAGGGGGTTGGTCTCTGAAGCTTTCTTT. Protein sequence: CASSLPRGLVSEAFF.

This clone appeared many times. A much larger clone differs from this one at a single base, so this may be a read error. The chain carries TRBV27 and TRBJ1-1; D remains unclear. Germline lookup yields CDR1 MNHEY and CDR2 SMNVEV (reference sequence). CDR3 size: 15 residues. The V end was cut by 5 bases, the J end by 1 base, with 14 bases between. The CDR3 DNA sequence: TGTGCCAGCAGTCCCGATGCGGAGGCGAACACTGAAGCTTTCTTT. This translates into CASSPDAEANTEAFF.

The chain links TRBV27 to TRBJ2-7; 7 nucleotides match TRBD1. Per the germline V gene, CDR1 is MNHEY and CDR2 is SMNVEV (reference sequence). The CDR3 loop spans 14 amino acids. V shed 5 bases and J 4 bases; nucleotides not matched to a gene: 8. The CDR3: CASSHSQGVYEQYV. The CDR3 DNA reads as TGTGCCAGCAGTCACTCTCAGGGGGTATACGAGCAGTACGTC.